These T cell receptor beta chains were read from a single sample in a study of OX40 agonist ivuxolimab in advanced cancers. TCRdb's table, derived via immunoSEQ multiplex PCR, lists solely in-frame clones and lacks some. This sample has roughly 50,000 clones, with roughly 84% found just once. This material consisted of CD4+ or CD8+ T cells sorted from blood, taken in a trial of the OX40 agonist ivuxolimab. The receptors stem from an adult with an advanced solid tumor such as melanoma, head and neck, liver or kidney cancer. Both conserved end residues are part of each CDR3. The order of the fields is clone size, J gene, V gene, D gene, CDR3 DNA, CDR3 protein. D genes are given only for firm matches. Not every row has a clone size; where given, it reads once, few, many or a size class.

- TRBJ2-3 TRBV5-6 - TGTGCCAGCGAACCTGGTAGGGACACAGATACGCAGTATTTT CASEPGRDTDTQYF
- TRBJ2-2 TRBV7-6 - TGTGCCAGCAGCTTAGGTCTTTTTGGTCAGCCAAGGATCGGGGAGCTGTTTTTT CASSLGLFGQPRIGELFF
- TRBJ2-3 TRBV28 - TGTGCCAGCAGATGGGGAGGGGGCGCGAGGGATACGCAGTATTTT CASRWGGGARDTQYF
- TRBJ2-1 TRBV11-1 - TGTGCCAGCGCCCCAGGGCTTTACAATGAGCAGTTCTTC CASAPGLYNEQFF
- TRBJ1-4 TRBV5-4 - TGTGCCAGCAGTTATGACATCTATGAAAAACTGTTTTTT CASSYDIYEKLFF
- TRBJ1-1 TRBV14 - TGTGCCAGCAGCCGGACAGTTCGCACTGAAGCTTTCTTT CASSRTVRTEAFF
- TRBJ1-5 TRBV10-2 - TGCGCCAGCGGGGACGGTAATAGCAATCAGCCCCAGCATTTT CASGDGNSNQPQHF
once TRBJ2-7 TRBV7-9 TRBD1 TGTGCCAGCAGTTTACCCGGGACAGCCACCTACGAGCAGTACTTC CASSLPGTATYEQYF
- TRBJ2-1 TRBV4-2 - TGTGCCAGCAGCCAGATCGGACGGAACTCCTACAATGAGCAGTTCTTC CASSQIGRNSYNEQFF
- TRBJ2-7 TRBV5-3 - TGTGCCAGAAGCTTGTTACGGGGGAACGAGCAGTACTTC CARSLLRGNEQYF
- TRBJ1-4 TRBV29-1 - TGCAGCGTTGAAGGGTCAGGGAGGGAAAAACTGTTTTTT CSVEGSGREKLFF
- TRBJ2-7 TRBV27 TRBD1 TGTGCCAGCAGTGAATACCGGGACAGGGGGTCGGGCCACGAGCAGTACTTC CASSEYRDRGSGHEQYF
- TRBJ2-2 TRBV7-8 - TGTGCCAGCAGCTTAAGGGGTTTTACCGGGGAGCTGTTTTTT CASSLRGFTGELFF
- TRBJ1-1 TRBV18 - TGTGCCAGCTCTAGGGTTTCAATGAACACTGAAGCTTTCTTT CASSRVSMNTEAFF
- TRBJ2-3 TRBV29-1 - TGCAGCGGGTCCCAAGCTAGCACAGATACGCAGTATTTT CSGSQASTDTQYF
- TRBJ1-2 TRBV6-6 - TGTGCCAGCAGCTCCCGAATGGGGGACGGCTACACCTTC CASSSRMGDGYTF
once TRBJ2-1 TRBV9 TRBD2 TGTGCCAGCAGCCCTAGGAGCGGGGGGGCGGGCTCCTACAATGAGCAGTTCTTC CASSPRSGGAGSYNEQFF
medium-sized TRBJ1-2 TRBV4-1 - TGCGCCAGCAGCCAAGATCTGGGAGGACAAGCGCCTGGCTACACCTTC CASSQDLGGQAPGYTF
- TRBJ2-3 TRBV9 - TGTGCCAGCAGCGTAGAAAAGGGTTTCGCAGATACGCAGTATTTT CASSVEKGFADTQYF
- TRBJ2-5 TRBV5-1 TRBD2 TGCGCCAGCAGCTCGACTAGCGGGGTTCAAGAGACCCAGTACTTC CASSSTSGVQETQYF
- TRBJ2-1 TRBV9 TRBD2 TGTGCCAGCAGCACTAGCGGGGGGGCCTACAATGAGCAGTTCTTC CASSTSGGAYNEQFF
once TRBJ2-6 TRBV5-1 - TGCGCCAGCAGCTCCCAGGGGGGCCGGTCTGGGGCCAACGTCCTGACTTTC CASSSQGGRSGANVLTF
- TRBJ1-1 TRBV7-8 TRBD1 TGTGCCAGCAGCCCCGGGACAGGGGTTACTGAAGCTTTCTTT CASSPGTGVTEAFF
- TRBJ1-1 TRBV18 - TGTGCCAGCTCACCCCACACTGAAGCTTTCTTT CASSPHTEAFF
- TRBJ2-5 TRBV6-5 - TGTGCCAGTTGTAGGGCCGGAGAGACCCAGTACTTC CASCRAGETQYF
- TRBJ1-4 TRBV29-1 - TGCAGCGTTGGGCCAGATAGTAATGAAAAACTGTTTTTT CSVGPDSNEKLFF
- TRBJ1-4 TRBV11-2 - TGTGCCAGCAGCTTAGATCGGGGCAAGGGTGAAAAACTGTTTTTT CASSLDRGKGEKLFF
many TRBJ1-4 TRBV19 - TGTGCCAGTAGAAATACAGCGCAGGGACCCGAAAAACTGTTTTTT CASRNTAQGPEKLFF
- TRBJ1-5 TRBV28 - TGTGCCAGCAGTTCCGGACCCCAGCATTTT CASSSGPQHF
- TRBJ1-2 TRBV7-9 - TGTGCCAGCAGCCCTAGCGGCGGGCCACCGGGGGGCTACACCTTC CASSPSGGPPGGYTF
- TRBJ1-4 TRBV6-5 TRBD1 TGTGCCAGCAGTTACTCCACAGGGGGCTTGGGTGAAAAACTGTTTTTT CASSYSTGGLGEKLFF
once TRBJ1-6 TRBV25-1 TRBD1 TGTGCCAGCAGTGAACGGACAGGGCATAATTCACCCCTCCACTTT CASSERTGHNSPLHF
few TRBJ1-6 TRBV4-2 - TGTGCCAGCAGCCAAGAGGAGTGGAATTCACCCCTCCACTTT CASSQEEWNSPLHF
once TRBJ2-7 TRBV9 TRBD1 TGTGCCAGCAGCGGCGGACAGGGGGCTTCCTACGAGCAGTACTTC CASSGGQGASYEQYF
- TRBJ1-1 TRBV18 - TGTGCCAGCTCACCACAGGGCCGGGAGGTGACTGAAGCTTTCTTT CASSPQGREVTEAFF
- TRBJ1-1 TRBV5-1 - TGCGCCAGCAGCTTGGCCTTGGCCCAGCTGAACACTGAAGCTTTCTTT CASSLALAQLNTEAFF
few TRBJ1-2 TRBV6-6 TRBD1 TGTGCCAGCAGGCCGACAGGGGCGAACTATGGCTACACCTTC CASRPTGANYGYTF
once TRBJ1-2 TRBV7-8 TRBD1 TGTGCCAGCAGCCGATTTACAGGGGGCTCTCTCTCTAACTATGGCTACACCTTC CASSRFTGGSLSNYGYTF
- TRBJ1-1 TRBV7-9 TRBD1 TGTGCCAGCAGCTTAGGGCAGGGGGCGATGAACACTGAAGCTTTCTTT CASSLGQGAMNTEAFF
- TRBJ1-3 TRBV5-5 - TGTGCCAGCAGCTTGGGAGGGTTCTCTGGAAACACCATATATTTT CASSLGGFSGNTIYF
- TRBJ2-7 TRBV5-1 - TGCGCCAGCAGCTCCCGCGGCAGGCGCGCCGGCGAGCAGTACTTC CASSSRGRRAGEQYF
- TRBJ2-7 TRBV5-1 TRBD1 TGCGCCAGCAGCTCGACAGGGGGCAACGAGCAGTACTTC CASSSTGGNEQYF
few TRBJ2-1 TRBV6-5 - TGTGCCAGCAGTGGACGGGGGCTAGGGGACAATGAGCAGTTCTTC CASSGRGLGDNEQFF
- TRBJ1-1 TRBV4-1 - TGCGCCAGCAGCCAAGGGGGTGCCCGCTTCTTT CASSQGGARFF
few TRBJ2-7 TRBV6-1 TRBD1 TGTGCCAGCAGTCGACAGGGCTACGAGCAGTACTTC CASSRQGYEQYF
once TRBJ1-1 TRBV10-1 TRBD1 TGCGCCAGCAGTGAGTCGACAGGGGATAGCACTGAAGCTTTCTTT CASSESTGDSTEAFF
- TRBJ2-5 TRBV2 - TGTGCCAGCAGAGAACAGGGTGCACAAGAGACCCAGTACTTC CASREQGAQETQYF
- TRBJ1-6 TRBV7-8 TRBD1 TGTGCCAGCAGCCCCATCCGGGGACAGGACATAGGGCCCCTCCACTTT CASSPIRGQDIGPLHF
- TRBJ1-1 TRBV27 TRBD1 TGTGCCAGCAGCTCCTACAGGGGGCTAGGAACTGAAGCTTTCTTT CASSSYRGLGTEAFF
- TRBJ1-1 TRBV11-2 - TGTGCCAGCAGGGGTCTGGTCCATGGTCTGGACACTGAAGCTTTCTTT CASRGLVHGLDTEAFF
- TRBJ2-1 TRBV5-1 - TGCGCCAGCAGCTTGAGTACGGGGCCTTTACTCAATGAGCAGTTCTTC CASSLSTGPLLNEQFF
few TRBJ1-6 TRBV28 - TGTGCCAGCAGTTTAGACGGCCGGGCTTCACCCCTCCACTTT CASSLDGRASPLHF
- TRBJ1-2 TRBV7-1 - TGTGCCAGCAGCTTAGCGCATCAAACTACAGGGTATTCTCGCGGCTACACCTTC CASSLAHQTTGYSRGYTF
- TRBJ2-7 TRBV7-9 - TGTGCCACCCGGAGACTACAGGGCAGCGAGCAGTACTTC CATRRLQGSEQYF